Below are 9 T cell receptor beta chains sequenced from a single sample in a study of CD8 T cells in ankylosing spondylitis. TCRdb itself ran the 5' RACE reads through MiXCR, one entry per CDR3 protein. The sample consists of some 240,000 distinct CDR3 sequences, 20% to 30% of them appearing once. The sequencing sample was made of blood, either unsorted or a sorted T cell fraction (not recorded which). The receptor set was obtained from a male donor with ankylosing spondylitis or in good health (not recorded which).

This clonotype has ten or more counts. This chain connects TRBV20-1 to TRBJ1-1; TRBD1 matches 8 bases. This CDR3 is built from 13 residues. Germline loops: CDR1 DFQATT, CDR2 SNEGSKA (reference sequence). With 6 bases clipped from V and 1 base from J, the junction kept 4 bases outside the gene matches. The CDR3 nucleotides are TGCAGTGCACCCGGACAGGGGAACACTGAAGCTTTCTTT. Its translation is CSAPGQGNTEAFF.

The rearrangement joins TRBV12-3 or TRBV12-4 to TRBJ1-6, with a tentative D call TRBD1 (6 bases). V was clipped by 2 bases and J by 10 bases, with 15 bases between them. This CDR3 spans 15 amino acids. For the CDR3, the DNA is TGTGCCAGCAGTTTAATGGCAGGAGGGGGATCACCCCTCCACTTT. Residues: CASSLMAGGGSPLHF.

This rearrangement joins TRBV7-8 to TRBJ1-6; 7 bases map to TRBD1. Germline lookup yields CDR1 SGHVS and CDR2 FQNEAQ. The ends lost 4 bases at V and 8 bases at J; junction bases unmatched: 5. This CDR3 spans 14 amino acids. The CDR3 here is CASSSTTGDSPLHF. The CDR3 DNA sequence: TGTGCCAGCAGCTCAACTACAGGGGATTCACCCCTCCACTTT.

This clonotype was recorded at least ten times. V gene TRBV5-1 combines with J gene TRBJ2-3, with 7 bases matching TRBD2. The germline CDR1 and CDR2 sequences are SGHRS and YFSETQ. The V and J ends lost 4 bases and 1 base, in that order; junction bases with no gene match: 6. CDR3 length: 15 residues. The CDR3 sequence: CASSPRGFGTDTQYF. The CDR3 DNA is TGCGCCAGCAGCCCGCGGGGGTTCGGCACAGATACGCAGTATTTT.

Ten or more counts support this clonotype. The CDR3 region has the DNA TGTGCCTGCCGGACAGTCGGCTACACCTTC. Its protein product is CACRTVGYTF. V gene TRBV30 combines with J gene TRBJ1-2, with D possibly matching TRBD1 (6 bases). The CDR3 runs to 10 residues. CDR1 and CDR2 (germline): GTSNPN, SVGIG (reference sequence). V dropped 6 bases and J dropped 8 bases, with 10 bases sitting between them.

The chain carries TRBV5-1 and TRBJ1-4; D possibly corresponds to TRBD1 (6 bases). Between the trimmed V and J ends, which lost 7 bases and 5 bases, there was a span of 9 bases. This CDR3 has 12 amino acids. Germline CDR1 is SGHRS and CDR2 is YFSETQ. In nucleotides, the CDR3 is TGCGCCAGCTCGGGACAAAATGAAAAACTGTTTTTT. This translates into CASSGQNEKLFF.

This chain joins TRBV10-3 and TRBJ2-7; D perhaps matches TRBD1 (7 bases). This CDR3 contains 14 residues. Germline V gives CDR1 ENHRY, CDR2 SYGVKD. Trimming left V 4 bases short and J 3 bases short, with 13 bases between. CDR3 loop: CAISAQGEDYEQYF. The CDR3, as DNA: TGTGCCATCAGTGCTCAGGGGGAGGACTACGAGCAGTACTTC.

The chain carries TRBV12-3 or TRBV12-4 and TRBJ1-2, with D possibly being TRBD1 (5 bases). Deletions cut 8 bases from V and 5 bases from J, with 18 bases between. CDR3 length equals 14 residues. The CDR3: CASGIASGHYGYTF. Written as DNA, the CDR3 is TGTGCCAGCGGCATCGCGTCGGGGCATTATGGCTACACCTTC.

This chain uses TRBV6-1 with TRBJ2-1; 8 bases align to TRBD2. The CDR3 covers 16 residues. J was trimmed by 0 bases and V by 6 bases; bases with no gene match: 7. Germline-derived CDR1 and CDR2 are MNHNS and SASEGT. The CDR3 spells CASSPSGGRSYNEQFF. CDR3 nucleotide sequence: TGTGCCAGCAGCCCGAGCGGGGGCCGCTCCTACAATGAGCAGTTCTTC.